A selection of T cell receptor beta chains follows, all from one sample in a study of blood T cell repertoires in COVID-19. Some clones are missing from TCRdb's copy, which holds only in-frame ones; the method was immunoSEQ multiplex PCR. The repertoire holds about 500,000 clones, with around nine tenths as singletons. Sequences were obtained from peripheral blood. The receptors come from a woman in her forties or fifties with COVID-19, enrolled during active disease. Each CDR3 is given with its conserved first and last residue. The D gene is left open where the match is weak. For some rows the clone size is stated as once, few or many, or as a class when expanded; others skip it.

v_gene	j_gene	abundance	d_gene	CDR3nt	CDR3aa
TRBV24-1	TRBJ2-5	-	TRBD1	TGTGCCACCAGTGATTTGCACCTGACAGGGGGGGAGACCCAGTACTTC	CATSDLHLTGGETQYF
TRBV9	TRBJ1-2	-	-	TGTGCCAGCAGCGCCGACCTAGGGGGGCGCGGGGGCGGCTACACCTTC	CASSADLGGRGGGYTF
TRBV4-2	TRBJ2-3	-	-	TGTGCCAGCAGCCAAGTAGGCGACTGGGATACGCAGTATTTT	CASSQVGDWDTQYF
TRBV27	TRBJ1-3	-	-	TGTGCCAGCAGTTTACGGGGGGCTGGAAACACCATATATTTT	CASSLRGAGNTIYF
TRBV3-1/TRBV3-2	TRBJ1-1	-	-	TGTGCCAGCAGCCAAGGTTTTCAGGGGGAAGCTTTCTTT	CASSQGFQGEAFF
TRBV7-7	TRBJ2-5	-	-	TGTGCCAGCAGCCTTACCCCAGGGGAGACCCAGTACTTC	CASSLTPGETQYF
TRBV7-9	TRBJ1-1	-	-	TGTGCCAGCACCTACTCGAGGTCGAACACTGAAGCTTTCTTT	CASTYSRSNTEAFF
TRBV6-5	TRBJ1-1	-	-	TGTGCCAGCGGGGCAGGACAGATCACTGAAGCTTTCTTT	CASGAGQITEAFF
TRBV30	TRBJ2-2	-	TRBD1	TGTGCCTGGAGTGGGACAGGGAACGGGGAGCTGTTTTTT	CAWSGTGNGELFF
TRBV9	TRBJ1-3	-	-	TGTGCCAGCAGCTTTCCGACAGACACCATATATTTT	CASSFPTDTIYF
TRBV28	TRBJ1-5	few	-	TGTGCCAGCAGTTTATTCCATAGCAATCAGCCCCAGCATTTT	CASSLFHSNQPQHF
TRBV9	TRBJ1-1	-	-	TGTGCCAGCAGCCACGGCCCAGGGGAGACGAGAGGTCCAGGAGCTTTCTTT	CASSHGPGETRGPGAFF
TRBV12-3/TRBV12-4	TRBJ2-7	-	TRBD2	TGTGCCAGCAGTTTCGGGGGGAGTCGCGAGCAGTACTTC	CASSFGGSREQYF
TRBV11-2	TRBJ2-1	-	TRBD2	TGTGCCAGCAGCTTAGATAGCGGCAGCGGGGGGTTAGAGATCTTC	CASSLDSGSGGLEIF
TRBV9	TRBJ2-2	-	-	TGTGCCAGCAGCGTAAGTGGCGGGGCACTAACCGGGGAGCTGTTTTTT	CASSVSGGALTGELFF
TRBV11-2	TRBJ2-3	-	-	TGTGCCAGCAGCTTAGTAGGGGCAGATACGCAGTATTTT	CASSLVGADTQYF
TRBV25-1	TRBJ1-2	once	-	TGTGCCAGCAGTGGAATAGGACACAACTATGGCTACACCTTC	CASSGIGHNYGYTF
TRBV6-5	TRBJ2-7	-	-	TGTGCCAGCAGTTATAACAGCGGTGACGAGCAGTACTTC	CASSYNSGDEQYF
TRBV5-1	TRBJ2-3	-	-	TGCGCCAGCAGCTTGGGACAGTGGGGCACAGATACGCAGTATTTT	CASSLGQWGTDTQYF
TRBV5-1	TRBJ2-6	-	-	TGCGCCAGCAGCTTGGGCAGCTCTGGGGCCAACGTCCTGACTTTC	CASSLGSSGANVLTF
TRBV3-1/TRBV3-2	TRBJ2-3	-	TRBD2	TGTGCCAGCAGCTCGACTAGCGGGGGAGGAGATACGCAGTATTTT	CASSSTSGGGDTQYF
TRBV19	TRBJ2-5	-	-	TGTGCCAGTAGTAATCGACATGGAGGCCAAGAGACCCAGTACTTC	CASSNRHGGQETQYF
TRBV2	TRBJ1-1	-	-	TGTGCCAGCAGTTCGCCGGGACAAGCCACTGAAGCTTTCTTT	CASSSPGQATEAFF
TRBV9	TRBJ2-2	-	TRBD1	TGTGCCAGCAGCAGCCCTGGACAGGGGGACACCGGGGAGCTGTTTTTT	CASSSPGQGDTGELFF
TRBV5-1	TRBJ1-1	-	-	TGCGCCAGCAGCTCCTCCGCTGCGGGCACTGAAGCTTTCTTT	CASSSSAAGTEAFF
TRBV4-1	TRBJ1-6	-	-	TGCGCCAGCAGCCAAGAAGACAGCCTAAATTCACCCCTCCACTTT	CASSQEDSLNSPLHF
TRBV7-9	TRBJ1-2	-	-	TGTGCCAGCAGCTTAACAGGTCCGGTTTTTGGCTACACCTTC	CASSLTGPVFGYTF
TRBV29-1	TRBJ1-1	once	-	TGCAGCGCCCGGAGGATCGGGGGCACTGAAGCTTTCTTT	CSARRIGGTEAFF
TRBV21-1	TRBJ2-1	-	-	TGTGCCAGCTTCACTAGCGGGGGGTTCAATGAGCAGTTCTTC	CASFTSGGFNEQFF
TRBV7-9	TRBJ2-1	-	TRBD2	TGTGCCAGCAGTCCCTCGGGGGGCAATGAGCAGTTCTTC	CASSPSGGNEQFF
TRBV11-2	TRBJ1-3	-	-	TGTGCCAGCAGCCAAGACCTGGAGGGAAACACCATATATTTT	CASSQDLEGNTIYF
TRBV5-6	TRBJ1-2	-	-	TGTGCCAGCAGCCCTAGGGGCTTCGACTATGGCTACACCTTC	CASSPRGFDYGYTF
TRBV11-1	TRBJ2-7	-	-	TGTGCCAGCAGTTCCGACACAAGTCCCTACGAGCAGTACTTC	CASSSDTSPYEQYF
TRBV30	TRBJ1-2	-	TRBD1	TGTGCCGGGTTCCGACAGGGTAATAGGGATGGCTACACCTTC	CAGFRQGNRDGYTF
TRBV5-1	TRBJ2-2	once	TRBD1	TGCGCCAGCAGCTTGGCGACAGGGGAAACCGGGGAGCTGTTTTTT	CASSLATGETGELFF
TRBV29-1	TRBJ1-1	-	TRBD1	TGCAGCGCCAAGGACAGGGGTAACACTGAAGCTTTCTTT	CSAKDRGNTEAFF
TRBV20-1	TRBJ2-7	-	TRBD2	TGCAGTGCTAGTTTCGGTAGACTAGCGGGGGCCGAGGAGCAGTACTTC	CSASFGRLAGAEEQYF
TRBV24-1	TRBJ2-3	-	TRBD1	TGTGCCACCAGTCCAACAGGGGGATCAGATACGCAGTATTTT	CATSPTGGSDTQYF
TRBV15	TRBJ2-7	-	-	TGTGCCACCAGCAGAGACAGGGCCTCCTACGAGCAGTACTTC	CATSRDRASYEQYF
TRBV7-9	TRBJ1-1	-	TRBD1	TGTGCCAGCAGCCCGCAGGGGGTGTTAATGAACACTGAAGCTTTCTTT	CASSPQGVLMNTEAFF
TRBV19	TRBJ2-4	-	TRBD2	TGTGCCTCCGGGGGGAAGAGACTAGCCAAAAACATTCAGTACTTC	CASGGKRLAKNIQYF
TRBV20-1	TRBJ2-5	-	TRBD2	TGCAGTGCTAGTCCCGGACTAGCGGGGGAGACCCAAGAGACCCAGTACTTC	CSASPGLAGETQETQYF
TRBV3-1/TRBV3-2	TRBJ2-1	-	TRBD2	TGTGCCAGCAGCCAAGATCTGTTGACTAGCGGGGGATACAATGAGCAGTTCTTC	CASSQDLLTSGGYNEQFF
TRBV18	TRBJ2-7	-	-	TGTGCCAGCTCACCCTTAGACTCCTACGAGCAGTACTTC	CASSPLDSYEQYF
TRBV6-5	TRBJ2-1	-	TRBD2	TGTGCCACGCCGGGAGGTTCTCGCCCCTACAATGAGCAGTTCTTC	CATPGGSRPYNEQFF
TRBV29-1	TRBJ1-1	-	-	TGCAGCGGGGGAGAGGGAACGAAGAACACTGAAGCTTTCTTT	CSGGEGTKNTEAFF
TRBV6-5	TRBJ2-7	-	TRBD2	TGTGCCAGCAGTTATCTAGCGGGGCACGACTACGAGCAGTACTTC	CASSYLAGHDYEQYF
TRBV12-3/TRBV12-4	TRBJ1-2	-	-	TGTGCCAGCAGTTTAGTGGGGCAAGGTGGCTACACCTTC	CASSLVGQGGYTF
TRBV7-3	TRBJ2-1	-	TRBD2	TGTGCCAGCAGCAAAGGTGGACTAGCGGAGAACATAATCTCCTACAATGAGCAGTTCTTC	CASSKGGLAENIISYNEQFF
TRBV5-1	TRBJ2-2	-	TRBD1	TGCGCCAGCAGCTGGCGGACAGGGAACACCGGGGAGCTGTTTTTT	CASSWRTGNTGELFF
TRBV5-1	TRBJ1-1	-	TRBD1	TGCGCCAGCAGCCCCGGACAGGGGGCCACTGAAGCTTTCTTT	CASSPGQGATEAFF
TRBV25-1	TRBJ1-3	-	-	TGTGCCAGCAGTGAAACAGGGTTTCGAAACACCATATATTTT	CASSETGFRNTIYF
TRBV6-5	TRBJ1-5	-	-	TGTGCCAGCAATCCCGGTCGATATAGCAATCAGCCCCAGCATTTT	CASNPGRYSNQPQHF
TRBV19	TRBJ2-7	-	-	TGTGCCAGTAGTAAAACAGGGTCCCGAAACGAGCAGTACTTC	CASSKTGSRNEQYF
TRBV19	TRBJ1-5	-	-	TGTGCCAGTTCTAGTCGGCAGGGTAATCAGCCCCAGCATTTT	CASSSRQGNQPQHF